The 27 T cell receptor beta chains presented below share a single source sample, sequenced in a study of Graves' ophthalmopathy and Graves' hyperthyroidism. Transcripts of RNA were the source for amplifying TCR beta CDR3 regions. After a first-round RT-PCR with HTBI primers, a second-round multiplex PCR was run. TCRdb reprocessed the multiplex PCR reads with MiXCR, giving one entry per CDR3 protein. The repertoire consists of some 380,000 distinct CDR3 sequences, with just over 15% occurring once and the leading ten covering roughly 7%. The sample was peripheral blood. All receptors come from a woman in her late teens or twenties with stable Graves' hyperthyroidism.

In this sample, this clonotype turned up many times. The rearrangement joins TRBV10-3 to TRBJ1-1, with D possibly TRBD1 on 6 matching bases. CDR3 length: 14 residues. V shed 5 bases and J shed 5 bases, with 15 bases lying between them. Germline loops: CDR1 ENHRY, CDR2 SYGVKD. The CDR3 region is CAISSPGQGTEAFF. The CDR3 nucleotides read TGTGCCATCAGTTCCCCGGGGCAGGGGACTGAAGCTTTCTTT.

This clonotype was detected many times. The chain recombines TRBV4-1 with TRBJ2-5, with D maybe TRBD1 (6 bases). The CDR3 covers 17 residues. Trimming stripped 0 bases from V and 7 bases from J, with 21 bases between. Germline V lookup: CDR1 MGHRA, CDR2 YSYEKL. In DNA form, the CDR3 reads TGCGCCAGCAGCCAAGATTGGGAGTTTGCACAGGGAGTGACCCAGTACTTC. This gives the protein CASSQDWEFAQGVTQYF.

This clonotype was detected many times. The V gene is TRBV28, the J gene TRBJ1-1; D is unresolved. The V and J ends lost 8 bases and 6 bases respectively, with 16 bases between them. This CDR3 is 13 amino acids long. Germline V gene data show CDR1 as MDHEN and CDR2 as SYDVKM. CDR3 nucleotides: TGTGCCAGCCAATTGGTTCGCCTATCTGAAGCTTTCTTT. Translating gives CASQLVRLSEAFF.

CDR3 in amino acids: CASSDRQGYNYGYTF. The CDR3 DNA follows: TGTGCCAGCAGTGACCGCCAGGGATATAACTATGGCTACACCTTC. The chain combines TRBV6-1 with TRBJ1-2; D perhaps matches TRBD1 (5 bases). This CDR3 is 15 amino acids long. Germline values: CDR1 MNHNS, CDR2 SASEGT. V lost 3 bases to trimming and J lost 1 base, with 12 bases between them.

This clonotype has a count of ten or more. V and J are TRBV12-3 or TRBV12-4 and TRBJ2-6, with D possibly called TRBD1 or TRBD2 (5 bases each). This CDR3 comprises 17 residues. V lost 2 bases and J lost 2, with 13 bases in between. DNA for the CDR3: TGTGCCAGCAGTTTACCATTGGGGCGGGCTGGGGCCAACGTCCTGACTTTC. This gives the protein CASSLPLGRAGANVLTF.

This clonotype was recorded many times. The genes are TRBV20-1 and TRBJ2-5; D might be TRBD1 (6 bases). V was shortened by 3 bases and J by 5 bases, with 22 bases between the two germline ends. Germline CDR1 and CDR2: DFQATT and SNEGSKA (reference sequence). The CDR3 is 16 amino acids. CDR3 region: CSASTGFGSQRETQYF. The CDR3 DNA sequence: TGCAGTGCTAGTACAGGGTTCGGCTCTCAGAGGGAGACCCAGTACTTC.

In this sample, this clonotype turned up many times. J is TRBJ2-7 and V is TRBV11-2; D is unresolved. The CDR3 totals 12 residues. From germline, CDR1 is SGHAT and CDR2 FQNNGV. Trimming shortened V by 1 base and J by 5 bases, and 6 bases separated the two germline ends. Here the CDR3 DNA reads TGTGCCAGCAGCTTAGTCTCGGACGAGCAGTACTTC. Residues: CASSLVSDEQYF.

The V call is TRBV20-1, the J call TRBJ2-5; 12 bases align to TRBD2. CDR3 length equals 15 residues. Looked up from germline, CDR1 is DFQATT and CDR2 is SNEGSKA (reference sequence). V was pared by 6 bases and J by 1 base, with 6 bases of the junction left unmatched. The DNA for the CDR3 is TGCAGTGCCCCCCTAGCGGGGGGGCCCCAAGAGACCCAGTACTTC. Translation gives CSAPLAGGPQETQYF.

Details on this clonotype: The germline gene is not matched at one end of the junction; a read error may be the cause. The chain employs TRBV4-1 and TRBJ1-2, with D maybe TRBD1 (5 bases). This CDR3 is built from 14 residues. Germline CDR1 and CDR2: MGHRA and YSYEKL. The CDR3 loop reads CASSRAGGTDGYAF. CDR3 DNA sequence: TGCGCCAGCAGCCGGGCGGGTGGGACGGATGGCTACGCCTTC.

This clonotype was seen a handful of times. CDR3 sequence: CASSLDVQETQYF. The CDR3 bases are TGTGCCAGCAGCCTGGACGTGCAAGAGACCCAGTACTTC. The chain employs TRBV5-6 and TRBJ2-5, with D unresolved. The CDR3 runs to 13 residues. Germline loops: CDR1 SGHDT, CDR2 YYEEEE. Trimming cost V 4 bases and J 2 bases, with 9 bases left between them. Full variable domain (remainder filled in from reference TRBV5-6 and TRBJ2-5): DAGVTQSPTHLIKTRGQQVTLRCSPKSGHDTVSWYQQALGQGPQFIFQYYEEEERQRGNFPDRFSGHQFPNYSSELNVNALLLGDSALYLCASSLDVQETQYFGPGTRLLVL.

In this sample, this clonotype turned up many times. The V call is TRBV29-1, the J call TRBJ2-7; possibly TRBD1 for D (6 bases). CDR3 length equals 15 residues. V was pared by 1 base and J by 4 bases, with 17 bases between. Germline CDR1 reads SQVTM; CDR2 reads ANQGSEA. The CDR3 nucleotides read TGCAGCGTTGAAGGGGGTCAGGGGAATTTGTACGAGCAGTACTTC. Protein: CSVEGGQGNLYEQYF.

This clonotype came up many times. The chain has TRBV4-1 and TRBJ1-3, with 7 bases identical to TRBD1. CDR1 and CDR2 from the germline V gene are MGHRA and YSYEKL. The CDR3 contains 14 residues. V shed 2 bases, J shed 4 bases, and the junction held 2 bases outside the gene matches. For the CDR3, the DNA is TGCGCCAGCAGCCAACAACAGGGGGGAAACACCATATATTTT. Translating gives CASSQQQGGNTIYF.

This clonotype has ten or more counts. The chain employs TRBV15 and TRBJ1-2, with a possible D match to TRBD1 (6 bases). CDR3 length: 13 residues. V lost 4 bases, J lost 8 bases, and 14 bases lay in between. CDR1 is LNHNV and CDR2 is YYDKDF in the germline V gene (reference sequence). The CDR3 DNA reads TGTGCCACCAGCAACTTCAGGGGTGGGGGCTACACCTTC. This gives the protein CATSNFRGGGYTF. Complete variable domain (other parts from reference TRBV15 and TRBJ1-2): DAMVIQNPRYQVTQFGKPVTLSCSQTLNHNVMYWYQQKSSQAPKLLFHYYDKDFNNEADTPDNFQSRRPNTSFCFLDIRSPGLGDTAMYLCATSNFRGGGYTFGSGTRLTVV.

The chain combines TRBV12-5 with TRBJ1-1; TRBD1 might be the D (6 bases). The V gene's germline CDR1 is LGHNT and CDR2 FRNRAP. V was shortened by 11 bases and J by 5 bases, with 18 bases between the two germline ends. The CDR3 extends over 13 amino acids. CDR3 coding DNA: TGTGCTGGTCAATTCAGGGGAGGGACTGAAGCTTTCTTT. Its protein is CAGQFRGGTEAFF.

This clonotype was detected ten times or more. The chain couples TRBV9 to TRBJ1-1; D is undetermined. The CDR3 is 13 residues long. The germline V and J ends were trimmed by 0 bases and 2 bases, with 5 bases remaining between them. The germline V gene has CDR1 SGDLS and CDR2 YYNGEE. CDR3 bases: TGTGCCAGCAGCGTAGAGGGAAACACTGAAGCTTTCTTT. It codes for CASSVEGNTEAFF.

This clonotype showed up many times. This chain joins TRBV7-3 and TRBJ1-1; D is ambiguous. The CDR3 is 16 residues long. Germline V gives CDR1 SGHTA, CDR2 FQGTGA. Deletions cut 0 bases from V and 4 bases from J, with 15 bases between. CDR3 loop: CASSLTPSLEGTEAFF. CDR3 DNA: TGTGCCAGCAGCTTAACCCCTAGCTTAGAAGGCACTGAAGCTTTCTTT.

The V call is TRBV20-1, the J call TRBJ2-5, with D perhaps TRBD2 (7 bases). The CDR3 length is 14 residues. Germline CDR1 reads DFQATT; CDR2 reads SNEGSKA (reference sequence). Trimming took off 7 bases at V and 2 bases at J, with 17 bases between the two ends. CDR3 protein: CSGGRGGDQETQYF. The CDR3 region has the DNA TGCAGTGGGGGTCGAGGGGGGGATCAAGAGACCCAGTACTTC.

This clonotype showed up many times. The gene calls are TRBV2 and TRBJ2-7; weak D call: TRBD1 (6 bases). Germline V gene sequence: CDR1 SNHLY, CDR2 FYNNEI. CDR3 length: 13 residues. Trimming cost V 7 bases and J 6 bases, with 16 bases left between them. CDR3 sequence: CASKRTDLGEQYF. CDR3 DNA sequence: TGTGCCAGCAAGAGGACAGATCTGGGCGAGCAGTACTTC. The variable domain in full, completed from reference TRBV2 and TRBJ2-7, reads EPEVTQTPSHQVTQMGQEVILRCVPISNHLYFYWYRQILGQKVEFLVSFYNNEISEKSEIFDDQFSVERPDGSNFTLKIRSTKLEDSAMYFCASKRTDLGEQYFGPGTRLTVT.

This clonotype was observed at least ten times. The rearrangement links TRBV10-2 to TRBJ2-2; 8 positions agree with TRBD1. The V segment lost 11 bases and the J segment 6 bases; nucleotides outside the gene matches: 5. Germline CDR1 is WSHSY and CDR2 is SAAADI. The CDR3 runs 12 residues. CDR3 sequence (DNA): TGCGCCGCTAAGACAGGGGCCGGGGAGCTGTTTTTT. Protein product: CAAKTGAGELFF.

The sample holds many counts of this clonotype. This chain connects TRBV6-1 to TRBJ2-5, with a tentative D call TRBD1 (6 bases). Trimming took 6 bases from V and 4 from J, leaving 15 bases between them. From germline, CDR1 is MNHNS and CDR2 SASEGT. The CDR3 is 14 amino acids. CDR3 region: CASRSTGLSETQYF. The CDR3 DNA is TGTGCCAGCAGGTCAACAGGGCTTTCAGAGACCCAGTACTTC.

In its sample, this clonotype was seen many times. The chain combines TRBV6-1 with TRBJ2-2, with D possibly TRBD1 on 6 matching bases. V was shortened by 7 bases and J by 4 bases, with 19 bases between the two germline ends. CDR1 and CDR2 (germline): MNHNS, SASEGT. The CDR3 consists of 16 residues. The CDR3 loop is CASTIEGHRTTGELFF. CDR3 coding DNA: TGTGCCAGCACCATAGAGGGACACCGAACCACCGGGGAGCTGTTTTTT.

This clonotype came up many times. The chain carries TRBV12-3 or TRBV12-4 and TRBJ1-2; 7 nucleotides align to TRBD1. Losses at the gene ends were 5 bases for V and 2 bases for J; bases not matched to a gene: 8. The CDR3 length is 15 residues. The CDR3 DNA follows: TGTGCCAGCAGTGGCTACAGGGGTGACAACTATGGCTACACCTTC. Protein: CASSGYRGDNYGYTF.

This clonotype was seen at least ten times. The chain is built from TRBV9 and TRBJ1-1, with 9 bases aligning to TRBD1. CDR3 length equals 14 residues. From germline, CDR1 is SGDLS and CDR2 YYNGEE. V shed 3 bases and J 6 bases; nucleotides not matched to a gene: 6. The CDR3 bases are TGTGCCAGCAGCGCGACAGGGGGAAGGCCTGAAGCTTTCTTT. The encoded protein is CASSATGGRPEAFF.

This clonotype was counted only a few times. CDR3: CASVGPDRDYGYTF. In DNA, the CDR3 is TGCGCCAGCGTCGGCCCGGACAGGGACTATGGCTACACCTTC. The V call is TRBV5-1, the J call TRBJ1-2, with TRBD1 matching 8 bases. The CDR3 has 14 amino acids. CDR1 SGHRS and CDR2 YFSETQ come from the germline V gene. The ends lost 7 bases at V and 3 bases at J; junction bases unmatched: 8.

In this sample, this clonotype turned up many times. J is TRBJ1-5 and V is TRBV25-1; D is undetermined. From germline, CDR1 is MGHDK and CDR2 SYGVNS. V was shortened by 0 bases and J by 6 bases, with 6 bases between the two germline ends. The CDR3 consists of 13 residues. CDR3 nucleotide sequence: TGTGCCAGCAGTGAATATATTGGTCAGCCCCAGCATTTT. Protein sequence: CASSEYIGQPQHF.

This clonotype was seen more than once but under ten times. The J gene is TRBJ2-2, the V gene TRBV14; no firm D call. The CDR3 consists of 13 residues. Trimming took 0 bases from V and 6 from J, leaving 5 bases between them. Germline loops: CDR1 SGHDN, CDR2 FVKESK. CDR3 coding DNA: TGTGCCAGCAGCCAAGACTTCTCCGGGGAGCTGTTTTTT. Its protein is CASSQDFSGELFF.

This clonotype has just a few counts. The CDR3 sequence: CSARGGINFYEQYF. The CDR3 nucleotides are TGCAGTGCTAGAGGGGGTATTAACTTCTACGAGCAGTACTTC. J is TRBJ2-7 and V is TRBV20-1; D gene ambiguous. The V end was cut by 1 base, the J end by 3 bases, with 13 bases between. The CDR3 has 14 amino acids. Germline assignment: CDR1 DFQATT and CDR2 SNEGSKA (reference sequence).